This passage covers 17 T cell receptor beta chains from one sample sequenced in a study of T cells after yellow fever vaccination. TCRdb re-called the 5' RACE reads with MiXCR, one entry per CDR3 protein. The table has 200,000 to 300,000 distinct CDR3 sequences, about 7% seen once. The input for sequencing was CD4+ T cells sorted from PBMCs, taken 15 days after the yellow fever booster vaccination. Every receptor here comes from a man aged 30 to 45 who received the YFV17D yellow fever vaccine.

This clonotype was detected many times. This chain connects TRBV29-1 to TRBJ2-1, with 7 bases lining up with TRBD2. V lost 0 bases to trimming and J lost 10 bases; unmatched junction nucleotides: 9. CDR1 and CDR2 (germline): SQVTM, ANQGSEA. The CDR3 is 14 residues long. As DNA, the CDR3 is TGCAGCGTTGAAGATAGGGCTAGCGGTCTCGAGCAGTTCTTC. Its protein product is CSVEDRASGLEQFF.

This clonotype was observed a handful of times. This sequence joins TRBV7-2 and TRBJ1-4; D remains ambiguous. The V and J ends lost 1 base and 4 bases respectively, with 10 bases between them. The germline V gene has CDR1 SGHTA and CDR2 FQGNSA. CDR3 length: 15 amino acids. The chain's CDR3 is CASSLETDINEKLFF. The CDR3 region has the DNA TGTGCCAGCAGCTTAGAAACAGACATTAATGAAAAACTGTTTTTT.

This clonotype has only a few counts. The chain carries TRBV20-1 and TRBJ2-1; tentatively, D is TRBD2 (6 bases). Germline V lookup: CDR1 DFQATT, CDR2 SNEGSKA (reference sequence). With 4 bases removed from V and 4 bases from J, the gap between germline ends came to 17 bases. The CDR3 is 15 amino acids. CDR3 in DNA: TGCAGTGCTAAGGTCGGGAGTACGGCGTACAATGAGCAGTTCTTC. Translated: CSAKVGSTAYNEQFF.

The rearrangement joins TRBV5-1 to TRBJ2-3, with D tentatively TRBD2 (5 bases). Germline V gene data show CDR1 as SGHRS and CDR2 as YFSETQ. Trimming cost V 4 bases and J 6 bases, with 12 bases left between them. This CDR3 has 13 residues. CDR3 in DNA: TGCGCCAGCAGCGGGTCGGGCGGGGATACGCAGTATTTT. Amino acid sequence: CASSGSGGDTQYF. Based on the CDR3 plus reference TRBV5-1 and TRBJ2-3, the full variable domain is KAGVTQTPRYLIKTRGQQVTLSCSPISGHRSVSWYQQTPGQGLQFLFEYFSETQRNKGNFPGRFSGRQFSNSRSEMNVSTLELGDSALYLCASSGSGGDTQYFGPGTRLTVL.

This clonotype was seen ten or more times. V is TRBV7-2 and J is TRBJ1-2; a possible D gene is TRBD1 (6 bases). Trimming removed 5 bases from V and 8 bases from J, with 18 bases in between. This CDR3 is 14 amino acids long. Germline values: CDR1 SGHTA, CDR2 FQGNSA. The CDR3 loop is CASSLLSRGDGYTF. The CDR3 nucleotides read TGTGCCAGCAGCCTCTTAAGCAGGGGTGACGGCTACACCTTC.

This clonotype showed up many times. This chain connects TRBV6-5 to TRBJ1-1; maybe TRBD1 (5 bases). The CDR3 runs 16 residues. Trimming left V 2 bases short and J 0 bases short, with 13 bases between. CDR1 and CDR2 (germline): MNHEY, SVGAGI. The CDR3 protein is CASSYGLGVMNTEAFF. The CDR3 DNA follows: TGTGCCAGCAGTTACGGTTTAGGGGTGATGAACACTGAAGCTTTCTTT.

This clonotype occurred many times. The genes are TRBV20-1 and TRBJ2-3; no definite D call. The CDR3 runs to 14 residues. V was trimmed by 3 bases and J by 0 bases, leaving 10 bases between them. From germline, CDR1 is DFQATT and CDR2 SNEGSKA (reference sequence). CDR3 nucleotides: TGCAGTGCTAGGAAGGATTCTAGCACAGATACGCAGTATTTT. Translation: CSARKDSSTDTQYF.

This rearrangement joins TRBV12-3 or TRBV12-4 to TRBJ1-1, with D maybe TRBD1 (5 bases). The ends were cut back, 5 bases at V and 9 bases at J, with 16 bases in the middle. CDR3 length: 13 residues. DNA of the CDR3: TGTGCCAGCAGTCCGATGGGGGGGGGAAAAGCTTTCTTT. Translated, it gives CASSPMGGGKAFF.

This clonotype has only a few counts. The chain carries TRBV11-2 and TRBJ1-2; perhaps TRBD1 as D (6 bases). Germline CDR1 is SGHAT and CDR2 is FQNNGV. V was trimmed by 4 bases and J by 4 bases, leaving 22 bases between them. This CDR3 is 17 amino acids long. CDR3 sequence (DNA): TGTGCCAGCAGCTCAGAACTCCAGGACAGCCTCATCTATGGCTACACCTTC. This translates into CASSSELQDSLIYGYTF.

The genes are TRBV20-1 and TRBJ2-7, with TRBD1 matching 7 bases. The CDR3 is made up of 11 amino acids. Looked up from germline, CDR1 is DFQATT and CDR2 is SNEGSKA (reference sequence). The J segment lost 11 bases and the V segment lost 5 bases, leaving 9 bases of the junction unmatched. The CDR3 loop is CSAFDRAKEYF. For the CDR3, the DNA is TGCAGTGCTTTCGACAGGGCCAAGGAGTACTTC.

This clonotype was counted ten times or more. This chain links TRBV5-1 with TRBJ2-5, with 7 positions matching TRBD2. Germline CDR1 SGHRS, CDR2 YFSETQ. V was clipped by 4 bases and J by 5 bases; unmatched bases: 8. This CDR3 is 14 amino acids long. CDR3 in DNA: TGCGCCAGCAGCCCCCGTCTACTAGCGGAGACCCAGTACTTC. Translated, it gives CASSPRLLAETQYF.

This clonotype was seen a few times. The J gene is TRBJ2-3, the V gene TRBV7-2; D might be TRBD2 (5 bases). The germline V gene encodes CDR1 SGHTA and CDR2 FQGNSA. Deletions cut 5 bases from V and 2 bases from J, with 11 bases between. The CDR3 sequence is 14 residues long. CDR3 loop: CASSLDYYTDTQYF. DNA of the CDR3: TGTGCCAGCAGCCTCGACTACTACACAGATACGCAGTATTTT. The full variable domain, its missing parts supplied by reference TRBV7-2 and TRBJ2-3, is GAGVSQSPSNKVTEKGKDVELRCDPISGHTALYWYRQSLGQGLEFLIYFQGNSAPDKSGLPSDRFSAERTGGSVSTLTIQRTQQEDSAVYLCASSLDYYTDTQYFGPGTRLTVL.

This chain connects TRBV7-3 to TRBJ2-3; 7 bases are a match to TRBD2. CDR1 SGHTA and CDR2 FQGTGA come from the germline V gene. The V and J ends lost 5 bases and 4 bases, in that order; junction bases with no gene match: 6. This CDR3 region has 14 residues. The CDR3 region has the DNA TGTGCCAGCAGCCCCGGACTAGTATCAGATACGCAGTATTTT. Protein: CASSPGLVSDTQYF.

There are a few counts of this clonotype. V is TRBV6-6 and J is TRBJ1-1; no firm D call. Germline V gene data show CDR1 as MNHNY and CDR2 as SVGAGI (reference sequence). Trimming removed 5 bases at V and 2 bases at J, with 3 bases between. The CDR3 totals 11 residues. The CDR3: CASSANTEAFF. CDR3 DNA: TGTGCCAGCAGTGCCAACACTGAAGCTTTCTTT.

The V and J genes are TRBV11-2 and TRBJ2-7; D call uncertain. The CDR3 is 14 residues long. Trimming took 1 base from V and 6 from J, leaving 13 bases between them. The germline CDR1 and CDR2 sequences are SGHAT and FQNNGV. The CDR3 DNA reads TGTGCCAGCAGCTTAGGGACCGCCAATAGCGAGCAGTACTTC. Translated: CASSLGTANSEQYF.

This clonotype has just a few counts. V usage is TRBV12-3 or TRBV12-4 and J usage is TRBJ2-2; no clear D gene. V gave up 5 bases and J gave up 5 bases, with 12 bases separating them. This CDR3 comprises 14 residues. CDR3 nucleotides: TGTGCCAGCAGTCCTGGTGTCACAACCGGGGAGCTGTTTTTT. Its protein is CASSPGVTTGELFF.

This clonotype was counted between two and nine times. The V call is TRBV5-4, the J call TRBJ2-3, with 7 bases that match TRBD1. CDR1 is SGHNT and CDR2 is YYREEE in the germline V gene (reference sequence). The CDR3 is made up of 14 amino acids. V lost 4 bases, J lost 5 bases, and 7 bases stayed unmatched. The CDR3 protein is CASSLTGTEDTQYF. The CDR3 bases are TGTGCCAGCAGCCTGACCGGGACAGAAGATACGCAGTATTTT.